The rows below give T cell receptor beta chains drawn from one sample of a study of chemoradiotherapy in HPV16-positive cancers. Measured with immunoSEQ multiplex PCR; TCRdb has only the in-frame clones, and not every one. The sample lists 35,000 to 45,000 clones, about 77% occurring once. This material consisted of blood, taken from a patient who underwent chemoradiotherapy. These receptors all come from a human donor with HPV-associated anogenital cancer. Both conserved end residues are part of each CDR3. Fields, in order: D gene, J gene, V gene, clone size, CDR3 protein, CDR3 DNA. The D gene is left open where the match is weak. Rows may omit the clone size; those that give it use once, few, many or a size class.

D: -; J: TRBJ2-3; V: TRBV7-3; size: once; CDR3: CASSKRVTDTQYF; DNA: TGTGCCAGCAGTAAACGAGTCACAGATACGCAGTATTTT
D: TRBD2; J: TRBJ2-2; V: TRBV10-1; size: -; CDR3: CASSQMGGTGELFF; DNA: TGCGCCAGCAGCCAGATGGGGGGGACCGGGGAGCTGTTTTTT
D: -; J: TRBJ1-6; V: TRBV7-3; size: -; CDR3: CASSQQGGSPLHF; DNA: TGTGCCAGCAGCCAACAGGGAGGTTCACCCCTCCACTTT
D: TRBD2; J: TRBJ2-3; V: TRBV13; size: -; CDR3: CASSLAGTSGGTDTQYF; DNA: TGTGCCAGCAGCTTAGCCGGGACTAGCGGGGGCACAGATACGCAGTATTTT
D: -; J: TRBJ2-2; V: TRBV18; size: -; CDR3: CASSQNAENTGELFF; DNA: TGTGCCAGCTCACAAAACGCGGAGAACACCGGGGAGCTGTTTTTT
D: -; J: TRBJ2-1; V: TRBV6-5; size: few; CDR3: CASSLAQRGEQFF; DNA: TGTGCCAGCAGTCTCGCCCAGAGGGGTGAGCAGTTCTTC
D: -; J: TRBJ2-1; V: TRBV4-1; size: few; CDR3: CASSRLLLADNEQFF; DNA: TGCGCCAGCAGCCGCCTGCTCCTAGCCGACAATGAGCAGTTCTTC
D: TRBD1; J: TRBJ2-2; V: TRBV7-2; size: -; CDR3: CASSFDRGENGELFF; DNA: TGTGCCAGCAGCTTCGACAGGGGAGAGAACGGGGAGCTGTTTTTT
D: TRBD1; J: TRBJ1-2; V: TRBV28; size: -; CDR3: CAIAGQGVTNYGYTF; DNA: TGTGCCATCGCGGGACAGGGCGTGACTAACTATGGCTACACCTTC
D: -; J: TRBJ2-3; V: TRBV5-1; size: -; CDR3: CASKMAGASTDTQYF; DNA: TGCGCCAGCAAAATGGCGGGGGCCAGCACAGATACGCAGTATTTT
D: TRBD1; J: TRBJ2-3; V: TRBV6-5; size: -; CDR3: CASSYQGGEGTDTQYF; DNA: TGTGCCAGCAGTTACCAAGGGGGCGAGGGCACAGATACGCAGTATTTT
D: TRBD1; J: TRBJ2-7; V: TRBV19; size: -; CDR3: CASSIGGQGIHEQYF; DNA: TGTGCCAGTAGTATAGGCGGACAGGGGATCCACGAGCAGTACTTC
D: -; J: TRBJ2-7; V: TRBV14; size: -; CDR3: CASSQGRWEQYF; DNA: TGTGCCAGCAGCCAAGGCAGGTGGGAGCAGTACTTC
D: TRBD1; J: TRBJ1-1; V: TRBV5-1; size: -; CDR3: CASSLGQGGTEAFF; DNA: TGCGCCAGCAGCTTGGGACAGGGAGGAACTGAAGCTTTCTTT
D: TRBD2; J: TRBJ2-3; V: TRBV9; size: -; CDR3: CASSVVEGTSGGNF; DNA: TGTGCCAGCAGCGTAGTAGAGGGGACTAGCGGGGGGAATTTT
D: -; J: TRBJ1-1; V: TRBV18; size: -; CDR3: CASSGDLNTEAFF; DNA: TGTGCCAGCTCGGGGGACCTGAACACTGAAGCTTTCTTT
D: TRBD1; J: TRBJ1-2; V: TRBV9; size: -; CDR3: CASSVGGGGWYGYTF; DNA: TGTGCCAGCAGCGTAGGGGGAGGGGGCTGGTATGGCTACACCTTC
D: -; J: TRBJ1-2; V: TRBV28; size: -; CDR3: CASSLSTGTYGYTF; DNA: TGTGCCAGCAGTCTTAGCACAGGGACCTATGGCTACACCTTC
D: TRBD1; J: TRBJ2-2; V: TRBV6-1; size: -; CDR3: CASSAGTANTGELFF; DNA: TGTGCCAGCAGTGCAGGGACAGCGAACACCGGGGAGCTGTTTTTT
D: -; J: TRBJ2-5; V: TRBV18; size: -; CDR3: CASSPAGDQETQYF; DNA: TGTGCCAGCTCACCCGCCGGGGACCAAGAGACCCAGTACTTC
D: -; J: TRBJ2-1; V: TRBV10-2; size: -; CDR3: CASSVWGNEQFF; DNA: TGCGCCAGCAGTGTATGGGGGAATGAGCAGTTCTTC
D: -; J: TRBJ2-6; V: TRBV18; size: -; CDR3: CAGSRSSGANVLTF; DNA: TGTGCCGGTTCTCGTTCCTCTGGGGCCAACGTCCTGACTTTC
D: TRBD1; J: TRBJ1-5; V: TRBV6-1; size: once; CDR3: CASSDPGLGTVDNQPQHF; DNA: TGTGCCAGCAGTGACCCAGGTTTAGGGACAGTAGACAATCAGCCCCAGCATTTT
D: -; J: TRBJ1-2; V: TRBV19; size: -; CDR3: CASRGVSYGYTF; DNA: TGTGCCAGTAGGGGGGTATCCTATGGCTACACCTTC
D: TRBD2; J: TRBJ2-3; V: TRBV19; size: -; CDR3: CASSKTSGVTDTQYF; DNA: TGTGCCAGTAGTAAGACTAGCGGGGTGACAGATACGCAGTATTTT
D: -; J: TRBJ1-4; V: TRBV30; size: -; CDR3: CAWSVLGSSSNEKLFF; DNA: TGTGCCTGGAGTGTACTGGGAAGTTCGTCTAATGAAAAACTGTTTTTT
D: TRBD1; J: TRBJ2-5; V: TRBV7-3; size: -; CDR3: CASSQGVQETQYF; DNA: TGTGCCAGCAGTCAGGGGGTCCAAGAGACCCAGTACTTC
D: -; J: TRBJ1-4; V: TRBV5-1; size: -; CDR3: CASSLGTVTSNEKLFF; DNA: TGCGCCAGCAGCTTGGGGACAGTGACAAGTAATGAAAAACTGTTTTTT
D: -; J: TRBJ1-3; V: TRBV7-9; size: few; CDR3: CASSSITGNTIYF; DNA: TGTGCCAGCAGCTCGATCACCGGAAACACCATATATTTT
D: TRBD2; J: TRBJ2-3; V: TRBV15; size: -; CDR3: CATSRDVPGGTDTQYF; DNA: TGTGCCACCAGCAGAGATGTCCCGGGGGGTACAGATACGCAGTATTTT
D: -; J: TRBJ2-6; V: TRBV10-3; size: -; CDR3: CAISEGWSSGANVLTF; DNA: TGTGCCATCAGTGAGGGGTGGAGCTCTGGGGCCAACGTCCTGACTTTC
D: -; J: TRBJ1-1; V: TRBV6-1; size: once; CDR3: CASSEAEAFF; DNA: TGTGCCAGCAGTGAAGCCGAAGCTTTCTTT
D: -; J: TRBJ2-7; V: TRBV7-2; size: once; CDR3: CASSLGSRGYYEQYF; DNA: TGTGCCAGCAGCTTAGGATCAAGGGGTTACTACGAGCAGTACTTC
D: -; J: TRBJ2-2; V: TRBV7-3; size: -; CDR3: CASSSGTPNTGELFF; DNA: TGTGCCAGCAGCTCCGGGACACCGAACACCGGGGAGCTGTTTTTT
D: TRBD2; J: TRBJ2-3; V: TRBV9; size: -; CDR3: CASSVEAGTDTQYF; DNA: TGTGCCAGCAGCGTAGAAGCGGGAACAGATACGCAGTATTTT
D: -; J: TRBJ1-2; V: TRBV13; size: -; CDR3: CASSLEGVEFSYTF; DNA: TGTGCCAGCAGCTTAGAGGGGGTCGAATTTAGCTACACCTTC
D: TRBD2; J: TRBJ2-5; V: TRBV6-5; size: -; CDR3: CASSTAGTSFKTQYF; DNA: TGTGCCAGCAGTACCGCCGGGACTAGTTTTAAGACCCAGTACTTC